The present T cell receptor (beta chain) was sequenced within a study of CD8 T cells in Susac syndrome. Random hexamers were used to reverse transcribe the RNA input (about 0.5 to 1 ug). Each CDR3 protein gets one entry after TCRdb re-called the immunoSEQ multiplex PCR reads with MiXCR. The sample lists roughly 170,000 distinct CDR3 sequences, approximately 94% occurring once. The CDR3 covers 14 residues. In germline, CDR1 is SNHLY, CDR2 FYNNEI. Trimming stripped 7 bases from V and 7 bases from J, with 19 bases between. In blood CD8+ and CD4+ T cells, TCR beta underwent sequencing. The patients who served as multiple sclerosis controls were treatment-naive and had stable or active relapsing-remitting disease that fulfilled the revised McDonald criteria. In contrast to the negatively isolated CD8+ and CD4+ T cells, TEMRA cells were FACS-enriched.

This chain uses TRBV2 with TRBJ2-5, with D perhaps assigned TRBD1 or TRBD2 (6 bases each). This receptor was taken from a human donor with multiple sclerosis. Sequenced sample: CD4+ T cells from PBMCs. The CDR3 loop reads CASNPSLEGGTQYF. CDR3 sequence (DNA): TGTGCCAGCAACCCCTCCTTAGAGGGGGGGACCCAGTACTTC.